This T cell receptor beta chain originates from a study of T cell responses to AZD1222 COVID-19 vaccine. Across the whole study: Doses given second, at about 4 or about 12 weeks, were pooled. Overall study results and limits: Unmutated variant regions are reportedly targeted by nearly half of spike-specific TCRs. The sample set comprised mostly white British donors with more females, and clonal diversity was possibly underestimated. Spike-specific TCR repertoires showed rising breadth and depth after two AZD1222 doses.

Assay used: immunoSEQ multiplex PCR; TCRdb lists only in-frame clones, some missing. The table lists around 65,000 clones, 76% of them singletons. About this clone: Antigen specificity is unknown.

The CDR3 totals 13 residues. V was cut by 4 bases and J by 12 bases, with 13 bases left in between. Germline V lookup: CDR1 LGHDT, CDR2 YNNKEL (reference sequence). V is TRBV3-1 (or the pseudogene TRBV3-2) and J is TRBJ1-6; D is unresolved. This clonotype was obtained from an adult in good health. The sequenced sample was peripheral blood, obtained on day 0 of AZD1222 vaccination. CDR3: CASSPKDLLPLHF. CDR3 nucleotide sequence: TGTGCCAGCAGCCCCAAGGACCTCTTACCCCTCCACTTT.